Listed below are T cell receptor beta chains from one sample, sequenced in a study of T cells in Graves' hyperthyroidism and ophthalmopathy. One entry per CDR3 protein, called by TCRdb with MiXCR from the multiplex PCR reads. The sample consists of 530,000 or so distinct CDR3 sequences, 17% of them appearing once. Sequences were obtained from blood. The receptors were sampled from a woman between 18 and 29 years old with Graves' ophthalmopathy. Each CDR3 is given with its conserved first and last residue. The D gene is left open where the match is weak. Rows may omit the clone size; those that give it use once, few, many or a size class.

CDR3 protein	CDR3 DNA	V gene	D gene	J gene	clone size
CASSFGLANNEQFF	TGTGCCAGCAGTTTCGGACTAGCGAACAATGAGCAGTTCTTC	TRBV28	TRBD2	TRBJ2-1	many
CASSPRTGPYNQPQHF	TGTGCCAGCAGTCCCAGGACAGGTCCATACAATCAGCCCCAGCATTTT	TRBV6-2/TRBV6-3	TRBD1	TRBJ1-5	few
CASRGRPRDNLNYGYTF	TGTGCCAGCAGAGGGAGGCCCCGGGACAACCTTAACTATGGCTACACCTTC	TRBV6-1	NA	TRBJ1-2	few
CSARSFRGFSTDTQYF	TGCAGTGCGAGGAGTTTCAGGGGATTTAGCACAGATACGCAGTATTTT	TRBV20-1	NA	TRBJ2-3	many
CASSLKGTGVYEQYF	TGCGCCAGCAGCTTGAAAGGGACAGGGGTCTACGAGCAGTACTTC	TRBV5-1	TRBD1	TRBJ2-7	few
CASSLEDGRLQETQYF	TGTGCCAGCAGCTTGGAGGACGGGCGTCTCCAAGAGACCCAGTACTTC	TRBV5-6	NA	TRBJ2-5	NA
CAWSTGLVDSPLHF	TGTGCCTGGAGCACAGGGCTTGTTGATTCACCCCTCCACTTT	TRBV30	NA	TRBJ1-6	many
CASSSWGTGDQPQHF	TGTGCCAGCAGTTCCTGGGGGACAGGGGATCAGCCCCAGCATTTT	TRBV6-2/TRBV6-3	TRBD1	TRBJ1-5	many
CSVETGQGLFGYTF	TGCAGCGTTGAGACGGGACAGGGACTGTTTGGCTACACCTTC	TRBV29-1	TRBD1	TRBJ1-2	few
CASSWGDGYTEAFF	TGCGCCAGCAGCTGGGGGGACGGATACACTGAAGCTTTCTTT	TRBV5-1	NA	TRBJ1-1	many
CASSEVSSTDTQYF	TGTGCCAGCAGTGAGGTCAGTAGCACAGATACGCAGTATTTT	TRBV2	NA	TRBJ2-3	few
CASSQDGFGERDTQYF	TGCGCCAGCAGCCAAGATGGATTTGGGGAGCGGGATACGCAGTATTTT	TRBV4-1	NA	TRBJ2-3	few
CASSSPGRPSYNEQFF	TGTGCCAGCAGCTCACCAGGGAGACCCTCCTACAATGAGCAGTTCTTC	TRBV5-4	NA	TRBJ2-1	few
CASSRSGTVEQYF	TGTGCCAGCTCACGTTCCGGGACAGTCGAGCAGTACTTC	TRBV18	TRBD1	TRBJ2-7	many
CASTPQVGEQFF	TGTGCCAGCACCCCGCAGGTCGGAGAGCAGTTCTTC	TRBV28	NA	TRBJ2-1	few
CSASSDRVSYGYTF	TGCAGTGCTTCCTCGGACAGGGTCAGCTATGGCTACACCTTC	TRBV20-1	TRBD1	TRBJ1-2	many
CSARDVASAAQYF	TGCAGTGCTAGAGATGTGGCTAGCGCGGCCCAGTACTTC	TRBV20-1	NA	TRBJ2-5	many
CASRPDRGDTEAFF	TGTGCCAGCCGCCCCGACAGGGGTGACACTGAAGCTTTCTTT	TRBV28	TRBD1	TRBJ1-1	NA
CSVQQPNVLHEQYF	TGCAGCGTGCAACAGCCAAATGTGCTCCACGAGCAGTACTTC	TRBV29-1	NA	TRBJ2-7	NA
CASSPRVGASGNTIYF	TGTGCCAGCAGCCCCAGGGTCGGCGCCTCTGGAAACACCATATATTTT	TRBV7-2	NA	TRBJ1-3	NA
CASSELETGGTQYF	TGTGCCAGCAGTGAACTCGAGACAGGTGGGACCCAGTACTTC	TRBV2	NA	TRBJ2-5	many
CSARAGQGQNQPQHF	TGCAGTGCTAGGGCGGGACAGGGTCAGAATCAGCCCCAGCATTTT	TRBV20-1	TRBD1	TRBJ1-5	NA
CASSSQVNTEAFF	TGTGCCAGCAGTTCACAGGTGAACACTGAAGCTTTCTTT	TRBV27	NA	TRBJ1-1	many
CASSPRTERRGNEQFF	TGTGCCAGCAGTCCTAGGACGGAACGAAGGGGCAATGAGCAGTTCTTC	TRBV12-3/TRBV12-4	NA	TRBJ2-1	many
CASSYTGTSGRTDTQYF	TGTGCCAGCAGCTATACCGGGACTAGCGGGAGAACGGATACGCAGTATTTT	TRBV5-6	TRBD2	TRBJ2-3	few
CASSNPGQGLIGYTF	TGTGCCAGTAGTAACCCGGGACAGGGGTTAATCGGCTACACCTTC	TRBV19	TRBD1	TRBJ1-2	many
CASSAPFFSGANVLTF	TGTGCCAGCAGTGCGCCTTTCTTCTCTGGGGCCAACGTCCTGACTTTC	TRBV28	NA	TRBJ2-6	NA
CASSLPRTEHAAQHF	TGTGCCAGCAGCCTTCCGCGGACGGAACATGCGGCCCAGCATTTT	TRBV5-6	NA	TRBJ1-5	many